These 14 T cell receptor beta chains were sequenced from one sample in a study of post-analysis software for immune sequencing data. These receptors' antigens are unknown. Each TCR beta cDNA library carried unique molecular identifiers. TCRdb re-called the PCR reads with MiXCR, one entry per CDR3 protein. This sample has fewer than 550,000 distinct CDR3 sequences, with roughly 34% found just once. General observations from the study: Patients had higher frequencies than controls of roughly five TRBV segments, including TRBV5-6, TRBV5-1 and TRBV20-1.

Sequenced sample: blood. These receptors were taken from a girl aged 2 to 17 with multiple sclerosis.

V gene TRBV6-2 or TRBV6-3 combines with J gene TRBJ1-5; the D is unclear. Trimming removed 1 base from V and 3 bases from J, with 10 bases in between. The CDR3 covers 15 residues. Looked up from germline, CDR1 is MNHEY and CDR2 is SVGEGT. The CDR3 here is CASSYWAGPNQPQHF. The CDR3 DNA reads as TGTGCCAGCAGTTACTGGGCGGGCCCCAATCAGCCCCAGCATTTT.

The chain couples TRBV5-1 to TRBJ1-2, with unresolved D. The V gene lost 7 bases and the J gene lost 0 bases, with 10 bases spanning the gap. The CDR3 covers 13 residues. Germline V gene sequence: CDR1 SGHRS, CDR2 YFSETQ. This chain's CDR3 is CASRPNTNYGYTF. The CDR3 nucleotides read TGCGCCAGCCGCCCCAACACTAACTATGGCTACACCTTC.

V is TRBV7-2 and J is TRBJ2-3; a weak D match, TRBD2 (6 bases). The V gene's germline CDR1 is SGHTA and CDR2 FQGNSA. Trimming shortened V by 5 bases and J by 5 bases, and 17 bases separated the two germline ends. The CDR3 is made up of 15 amino acids. The CDR3 DNA reads as TGTGCCAGCAGCCCAAGGGTACTAGCTGGAGATACGCAGTATTTT. Its translation is CASSPRVLAGDTQYF.

V gene TRBV3-1 combines with J gene TRBJ2-5; possibly TRBD1 or TRBD2 for D (5 bases each). The CDR3 has 14 residues. The V gene's germline CDR1 is LGHDT and CDR2 YNNKEL (reference sequence). V lost 1 base to trimming and J lost 6 bases, with 12 bases between them. Written as DNA, the CDR3 is TGTGCCAGCAGCCAAGTGGGGACCCCGCAGACCCAGTACTTC. It is translated as CASSQVGTPQTQYF.

This rearrangement joins TRBV3-1 to TRBJ1-1; 9 bases match TRBD1. CDR1 is LGHDT and CDR2 is YNNKEL in the germline V gene (reference sequence). Unmatched junction bases numbered 4, after V lost 3 bases and J lost 8 bases. The CDR3 contains 13 residues. The CDR3 is CASSQWTGVEAFF. Written as DNA, the CDR3 is TGTGCCAGCAGCCAGTGGACAGGGGTGGAAGCTTTCTTT. Supplemented by reference TRBV3-1 and TRBJ1-1, the full variable domain reads DTAVSQTPKYLVTQMGNDKSIKCEQNLGHDTMYWYKQDSKKFLKIMFSYNNKELIINETVPNRFSPKSPDKAHLNLHINSLELGDSAVYFCASSQWTGVEAFFGQGTRLTVV.

This clonotype was seen a handful of times. The chain uses TRBV12-3 or TRBV12-4 and TRBJ2-3; D possibly corresponds to TRBD1 (6 bases). CDR3 length equals 14 residues. V dropped 5 bases and J dropped 4 bases, with 13 bases sitting between them. Here the CDR3 DNA reads TGTGCCAGCAGTCCGGACAGTGGGGCAGATACGCAGTATTTT. Encoded protein: CASSPDSGADTQYF.

This clonotype was found a few times. The gene calls are TRBV5-1 and TRBJ2-7, with D possibly being TRBD2 (5 bases). The CDR3 totals 12 residues. Trimming removed 5 bases at V and 7 bases at J, with 13 bases between. Per the germline V gene, CDR1 is SGHRS and CDR2 is YFSETQ. The CDR3 reads CASRPGSGEQYF. In DNA form, the CDR3 reads TGCGCCAGCAGGCCGGGGTCGGGAGAGCAGTACTTC.

This sequence joins TRBV27 and TRBJ2-5; D might be TRBD2 (6 bases). This CDR3 spans 15 amino acids. Germline V gives CDR1 MNHEY, CDR2 SMNVEV (reference sequence). V lost 6 bases, J lost 0 bases, and 14 bases lay in between. The DNA for the CDR3 is TGTGCCAGCAGATCCACCAGACTAGACCAAGAGACCCAGTACTTC. The encoded protein is CASRSTRLDQETQYF.

This clonotype appeared a few times. The V gene is TRBV4-1, the J gene TRBJ2-1; D possibly corresponds to TRBD2 (6 bases). The CDR3 extends over 16 amino acids. CDR1 and CDR2 (germline): MGHRA, YSYEKL. Trimming removed 1 base from V and 13 bases from J, with 23 bases in between. The CDR3 loop is CASSQVPLAREETQFF. The CDR3 DNA reads as TGCGCCAGCAGCCAAGTCCCGCTAGCGCGAGAAGAGACCCAGTTCTTC.

This chain links TRBV11-2 with TRBJ2-1, with TRBD1 as a possible D gene (6 bases). The germline gives CDR1 SGHAT, CDR2 FQNNGV. V lost 6 bases to trimming and J lost 9 bases, with 24 bases between them. The CDR3 has 16 amino acids. The DNA of the CDR3 is TGTGCCAGCAGTTGGGGTTCGGGTCAGGGGCCGGTTGAGCAGTTCTTC. This gives the protein CASSWGSGQGPVEQFF.

This clonotype came up a few times. V usage is TRBV2 and J usage is TRBJ1-5, with D uncertain. V was shortened by 5 bases and J by 5 bases, with 10 bases between the two germline ends. Germline assignment: CDR1 SNHLY and CDR2 FYNNEI. The CDR3 totals 13 residues. The CDR3 DNA reads TGTGCCAGCAGTAGAGCAGTCCATCAGCCCCAGCATTTT. It is translated as CASSRAVHQPQHF.

This clonotype was observed a few times. The rearrangement joins TRBV6-1 to TRBJ2-7, with D possibly matching TRBD1 (6 bases). Trimming stripped 10 bases from V and 2 bases from J, with 18 bases between. The CDR3 consists of 14 residues. The V gene's germline CDR1 is MNHNS and CDR2 SASEGT. The CDR3 DNA reads as TGTGCCATCGCGGACAGACTGGGGACCTACGAGCAGTACTTC. It specifies CAIADRLGTYEQYF.

Of note for this clonotype: Because it lacks the conserved phenylalanine or tryptophan at the end, this CDR3 is likely a read error. The CDR3 loop is CASSLWRLPQETQYY. DNA for the CDR3: TGCGCCAGCAGCTTGTGGCGTTTACCCCAAGAGACCCAGTACTAC. V usage is TRBV5-1 and J usage is TRBJ2-5; D unresolved. Trimming took off 1 base at V and 1 base at J, with 11 bases between the two ends. The CDR3 length is 15 residues. The germline V gene has CDR1 SGHRS and CDR2 YFSETQ.

V and J are TRBV2 and TRBJ2-6, with D possibly TRBD1 on 5 matching bases. This CDR3 region has 17 residues. Germline CDR1 reads SNHLY; CDR2 reads FYNNEI. Trimming left V 6 bases short and J 2 bases short, with 17 bases between. The CDR3 spells CASRGQSYSTGANVLTF. DNA of the CDR3: TGTGCCAGCAGGGGGCAGTCCTATTCGACTGGGGCCAACGTCCTGACTTTC. The entire variable domain, with the rest obtained from reference TRBV2 and TRBJ2-6, is as follows: EPEVTQTPSHQVTQMGQEVILRCVPISNHLYFYWYRQILGQKVEFLVSFYNNEISEKSEIFDDQFSVERPDGSNFTLKIRSTKLEDSAMYFCASRGQSYSTGANVLTFGAGSRLTVL.